Sequencing of this T cell receptor beta chain was carried out in a study of blood T cell repertoires in COVID-19. About the research overall: The study drew acute and convalescent COVID-19 samples from the United States, Italy and Spain. Sources were T cells, B-cell-depleted T cells, or PBMCs; the material itself was cDNA or gDNA.

Authors' methods: Cell counts per sample came from amplifying reference gene primers. Sequenced by immunoSEQ multiplex PCR; TCRdb stores in-frame clones only, minus some. V and J calls and clone size are given by that table; D and trimming were obtained from the DNA. The table has over 110,000 clones, 75% to 85% seen once. Trimming left V 5 bases short and J 0 bases short, with 8 bases between. Germline values: CDR1 MNHEY, CDR2 SMNVEV (reference sequence). There are 13 residues in the CDR3. Worth noting for this clone: Other DNA sequences within the sample encode an identical CDR3.

The specimen sequenced was peripheral blood. The source is a man aged 65-85 years who had recovered from COVID-19. The chain uses TRBV27 and TRBJ2-7; maybe TRBD1 (5 bases). CDR3 in amino acids: CASSPQGSYEQYF. CDR3 coding DNA: TGTGCCAGCAGTCCCCAGGGCTCCTACGAGCAGTACTTC.